The subject of this entry is one T cell receptor beta chain. Its antigen is not identified. There are 16 residues in the CDR3. CDR1 LNHDA and CDR2 SQIVND come from the germline V gene (reference sequence). The J segment lost 7 bases and the V segment lost 11 bases, leaving 15 bases of the junction unmatched. Amplified TCR beta CDR3 regions came from RNA transcripts. Primed by the HTBI set, a first-round RT-PCR was run on the TCR CDR3. A single record per CDR3 protein comes from TCRdb applying MiXCR to the multiplex PCR reads. The sample has roughly 510,000 distinct CDR3 sequences; about 45% are singletons. These data belong to a study of T cells in Graves' hyperthyroidism and ophthalmopathy. The study's findings and limits: The majority of expanded thyroid clonotypes above 0.001 also appeared in blood. The model predicted ophthalmopathy a median around seven months before onset. From stable hyperthyroidism, ophthalmopathy was separated by a 13 V-J model.

The V call is TRBV19, the J call TRBJ2-2, with 11 bases matching TRBD2. Sequences were obtained from peripheral blood or thyroid tissue (not recorded which). This receptor was identified in an adult woman with Graves' disease, either hyperthyroidism or ophthalmopathy (not recorded which). Here the CDR3 reads CARTGIAGGQSGELFF. CDR3 sequence (DNA): TGTGCCCGGACAGGAATAGCGGGAGGGCAGAGCGGGGAGCTGTTTTTT.